This T cell receptor (beta chain) was identified during a study of identical twins. General study points: The study found that models underestimated out-of-frame TCR alpha sharing in monozygotic twins. Insertions ran lower in abundant cord blood beta clonotypes, though not in memory repertoires. Out-of-frame alpha sequences common to twins exhibited an excess of low generation probability.

V was pared by 2 bases and J by 4 bases, with 15 bases between. This CDR3 has 17 amino acids. Germline V lookup: CDR1 LGHNA, CDR2 YNFKEQ. Of note for this clonotype: As yet, its antigen is unknown.

Through template switching, a universal primer site was introduced, and the cDNA contained unique molecular identifiers. Using its own MiXCR run on the 5' RACE reads, TCRdb lists one record per CDR3 protein. This sample has 420,000 or so distinct CDR3 sequences, with less than 20% found just once. The material sequenced was naive T cells sorted from blood. The rearrangement joins TRBV4-2 to TRBJ2-6; D may be TRBD1 or TRBD2 (5 bases each). The sequence was obtained from a man aged 50-60 years in good health. CDR3 nucleotides: TGTGCCAGCAGCCAACAGGGACGGGTAGGGGGGGCCAACGTCCTGACTTTC. It specifies CASSQQGRVGGANVLTF.